These T cell receptor beta chains were read from a single sample in a study of blood T cell repertoires in COVID-19. The data were produced by immunoSEQ multiplex PCR, yet TCRdb's version contains in-frame clones alone and is incomplete. The profile covers about 52,000 clones, with approximately 89% appearing a single time and 16% taken by the ten largest. The sequencing input was peripheral blood. The receptors stem from a human donor in a cohort sampled during active COVID-19. The CDR3 runs from the conserved cysteine through the conserved F or W.

j_call	cdr3_length	v_call	cdr3_aa
TRBJ2-1	15	TRBV6-5	CASDTQGVGGNEQFF
TRBJ2-5	13	TRBV12-3/TRBV12-4	CASRIDGAETQYF
TRBJ1-5	13	TRBV30	CAWSDRAGQPQHF
TRBJ2-5	12	TRBV11-2	CASTGSGETQYF
TRBJ2-1	15	TRBV6-5	CASTLGLVSSNEQFF
TRBJ2-1	16	TRBV24-1	CATSDSSGTIYNEQFF
TRBJ1-5	15	TRBV24-1	CATSAGGLSNQPQHF
TRBJ1-6	12	TRBV2	CASGVGTSPLHF
TRBJ2-2	17	TRBV7-3	CASGHSEDRINTGELFF
TRBJ2-1	14	TRBV10-1	CASSESGQDNEQFF
TRBJ2-2	14	TRBV3-1/TRBV3-2	CASRKDISDGELFF
TRBJ2-7	13	TRBV12-3/TRBV12-4	CASHRGGTDEQYF
TRBJ2-7	15	TRBV9	CASSASLGGSYEQYF
TRBJ1-1	14	TRBV28	CASSLVGAGTEAFF
TRBJ2-2	15	TRBV30	CAWTLPDRTTGELFF
TRBJ1-1	13	TRBV29-1	CSARDRVSTEAFF
TRBJ1-1	15	TRBV3-1/TRBV3-2	CASSKGVDRNTEAFF
TRBJ1-4	13	TRBV15	CATTRDRGEKLFF